This T cell receptor (beta chain) derives from a study of cytomegalovirus exposure and HLA in healthy donors. Broader study findings: Specificity for CMV antigens was confirmed in vitro for a few of the CMV-associated chains. A later analysis linked a missense DCLRE1C variant to TCR beta V- and J-gene trimming. Reports indicate that TCR beta sequences accurately predicted the HLA-A and HLA-B alleles of most subjects. TCR association rates varied by HLA locus in a later analysis, with DRB1 highest and HLA-C lowest.

Concerning this clone itself: The antigen is undetermined.

Researchers ran the PCR with 60 Vbeta and 13 Jbeta primers. Sequenced by immunoSEQ multiplex PCR; TCRdb stores in-frame clones only, minus some. The sample consists of tens of thousands of clones, approximately 80% of them appearing once. The CDR3 consists of 16 residues. CDR1 and CDR2 from the germline V gene are MGHRA and YSYEKL. Germline trimming cut 1 base from V and 4 bases from J; bases unmatched to any gene: 7. The chain recombines TRBV4-1 with TRBJ1-3; 7 bases match TRBD1. Input material: PBMCs. This TCR derives from a man between 18 and 29 years old in good health and CMV-seropositive. Here the CDR3 reads CASSQGGTANGNTIYF. Here the CDR3 DNA reads TGCGCCAGCAGCCAAGGTGGGACAGCCAACGGAAACACCATATATTTT.